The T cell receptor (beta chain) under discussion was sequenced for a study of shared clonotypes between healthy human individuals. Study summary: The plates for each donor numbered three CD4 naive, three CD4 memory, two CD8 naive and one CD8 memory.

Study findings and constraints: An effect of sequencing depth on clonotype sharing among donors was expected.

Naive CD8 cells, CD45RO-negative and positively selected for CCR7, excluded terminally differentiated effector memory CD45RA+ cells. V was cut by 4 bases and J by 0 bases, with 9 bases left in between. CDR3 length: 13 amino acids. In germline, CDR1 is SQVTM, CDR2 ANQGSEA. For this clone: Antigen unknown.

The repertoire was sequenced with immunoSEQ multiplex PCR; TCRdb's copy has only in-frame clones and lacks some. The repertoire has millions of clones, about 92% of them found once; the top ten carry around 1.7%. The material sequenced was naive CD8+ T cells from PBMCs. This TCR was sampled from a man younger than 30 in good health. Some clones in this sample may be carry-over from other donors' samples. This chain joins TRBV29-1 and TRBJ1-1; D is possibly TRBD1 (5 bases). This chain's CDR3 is CSVGGNLNTEAFF. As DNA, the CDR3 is TGCAGCGTTGGGGGGAACCTGAACACTGAAGCTTTCTTT.